This T cell receptor beta chain was identified in a study of identical twins. Germline V gene lookup returns CDR1 SGHTA and CDR2 FQGTGA. The CDR3 runs to 16 residues. Trimming cost V 0 bases and J 3 bases; bases outside gene matches: 5. This clonotype was counted a few times. The antigen is unknown. Study-level findings and limits: The more abundant beta clonotypes in cord blood had fewer insertions, and memory repertoires did not show this.

A universal primer site was created by template switching, with the cDNA bearing unique molecular identifiers. TCRdb called the 5' RACE reads again in MiXCR, with one record for every CDR3 protein. The table records about 530,000 distinct CDR3 sequences, under 25% of them present only once. These data also formed part of another study, on yellow fever vaccine responses in identical twins.

The receptor's source is a woman aged 18-29 years in good health. Sequenced sample: CD4+ T cells sorted from blood. The chain couples TRBV7-3 to TRBJ2-1; TRBD2 aligns across 7 bases. CDR3 sequence reads: CASSLTAGVGYNEQFF. The CDR3 region has the DNA TGTGCCAGCAGCTTAACGGCGGGAGTGGGCTACAATGAGCAGTTCTTC.